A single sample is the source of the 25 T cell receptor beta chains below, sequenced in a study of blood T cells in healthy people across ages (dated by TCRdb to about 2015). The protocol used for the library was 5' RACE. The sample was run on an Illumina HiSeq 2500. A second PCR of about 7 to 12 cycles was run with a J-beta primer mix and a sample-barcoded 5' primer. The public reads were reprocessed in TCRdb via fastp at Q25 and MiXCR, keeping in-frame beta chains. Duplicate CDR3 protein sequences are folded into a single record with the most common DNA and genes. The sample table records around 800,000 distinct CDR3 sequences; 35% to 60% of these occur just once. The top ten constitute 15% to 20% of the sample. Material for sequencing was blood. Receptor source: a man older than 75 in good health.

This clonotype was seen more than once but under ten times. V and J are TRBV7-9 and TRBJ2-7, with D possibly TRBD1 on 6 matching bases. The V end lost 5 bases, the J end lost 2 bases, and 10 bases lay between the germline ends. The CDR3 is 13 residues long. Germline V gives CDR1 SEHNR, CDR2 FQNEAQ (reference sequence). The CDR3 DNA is TGTGCCAGCAGCCGGACAGAAGCCTACGAGCAGTACTTC. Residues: CASSRTEAYEQYF.

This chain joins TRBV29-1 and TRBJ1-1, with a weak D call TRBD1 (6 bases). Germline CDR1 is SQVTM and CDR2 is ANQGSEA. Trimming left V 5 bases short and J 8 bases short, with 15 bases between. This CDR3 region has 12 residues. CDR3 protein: CSVRGGGREAFF. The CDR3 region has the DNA TGCAGCGTTCGAGGCGGGGGCAGGGAAGCTTTCTTT.

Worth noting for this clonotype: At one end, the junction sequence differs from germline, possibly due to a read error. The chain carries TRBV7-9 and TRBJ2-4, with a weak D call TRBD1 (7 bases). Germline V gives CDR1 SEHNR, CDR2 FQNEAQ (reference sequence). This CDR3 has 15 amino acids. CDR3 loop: CARSLLTGTGGIQYF. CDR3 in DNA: TGTGCCCGCAGCTTATTGACAGGGACTGGGGGCATTCAGTACTTC.

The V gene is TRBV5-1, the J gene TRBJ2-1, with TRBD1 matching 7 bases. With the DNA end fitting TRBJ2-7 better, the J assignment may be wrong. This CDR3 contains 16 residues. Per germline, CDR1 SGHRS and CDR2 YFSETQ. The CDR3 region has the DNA TGCGCCAGCAGTTCCTCCCCGGGACAGTTCTACAATGAGCAGTACTTC. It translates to CASSSSPGQFYNEQYF.

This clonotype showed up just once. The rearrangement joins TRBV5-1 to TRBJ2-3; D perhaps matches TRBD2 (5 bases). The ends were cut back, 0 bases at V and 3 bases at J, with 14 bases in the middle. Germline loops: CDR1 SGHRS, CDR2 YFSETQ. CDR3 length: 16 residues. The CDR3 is CASSLERAPGTDTQYF. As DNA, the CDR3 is TGCGCCAGCAGCTTGGAAAGAGCGCCGGGAACAGATACGCAGTATTTT.

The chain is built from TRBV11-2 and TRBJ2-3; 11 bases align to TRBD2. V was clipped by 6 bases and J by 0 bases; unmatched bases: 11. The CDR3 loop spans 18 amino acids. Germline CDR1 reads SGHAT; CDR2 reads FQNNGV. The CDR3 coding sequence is TGTGCCAGCAGTAGTTTAGGGACTAGCGGCCCGAGCACAGATACGCAGTATTTT. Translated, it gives CASSSLGTSGPSTDTQYF.

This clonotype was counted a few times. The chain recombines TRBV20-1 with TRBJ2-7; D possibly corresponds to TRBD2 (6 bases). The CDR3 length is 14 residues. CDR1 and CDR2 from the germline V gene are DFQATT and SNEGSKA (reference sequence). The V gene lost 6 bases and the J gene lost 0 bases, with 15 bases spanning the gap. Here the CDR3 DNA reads TGCAGTGCCGGAACTAGCTCTTTCTCCTACGAGCAGTACTTC. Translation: CSAGTSSFSYEQYF.

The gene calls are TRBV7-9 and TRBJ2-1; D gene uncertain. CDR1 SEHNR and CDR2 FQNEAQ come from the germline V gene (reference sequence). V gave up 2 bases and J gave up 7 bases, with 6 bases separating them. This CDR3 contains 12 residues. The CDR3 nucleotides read TGTGCCAGCAGCTTATTGCGGAATGAGCAGTTCTTC. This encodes CASSLLRNEQFF.

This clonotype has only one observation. CDR3 in DNA: TGTGCCAGCAGGGAGATCCCAGCGGGAGATGAGCAGTTCTTC. This encodes CASREIPAGDEQFF. The rearrangement links TRBV2 to TRBJ2-1, with 8 bases that match TRBD2. Germline CDR1 SNHLY, CDR2 FYNNEI. CDR3 length equals 14 residues. Trimming at V came to 6 bases and at J to 8 bases, leaving 9 bases not matched to a gene.

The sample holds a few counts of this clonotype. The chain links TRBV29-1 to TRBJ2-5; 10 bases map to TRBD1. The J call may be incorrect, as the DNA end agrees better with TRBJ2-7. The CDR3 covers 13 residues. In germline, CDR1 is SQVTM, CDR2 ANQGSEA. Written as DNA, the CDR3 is TGCAGCGTGACCGGGACAGGGGTGGGCGAGCAGTACTTC. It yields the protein CSVTGTGVGEQYF.

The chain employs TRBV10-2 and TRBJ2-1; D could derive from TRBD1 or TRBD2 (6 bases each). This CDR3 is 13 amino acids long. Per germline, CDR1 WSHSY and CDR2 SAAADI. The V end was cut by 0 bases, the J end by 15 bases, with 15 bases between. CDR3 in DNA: TGCGCCAGCAGTGAGTCCGGGGGCGGAGGTGGGTTCTTC. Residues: CASSESGGGGGFF.

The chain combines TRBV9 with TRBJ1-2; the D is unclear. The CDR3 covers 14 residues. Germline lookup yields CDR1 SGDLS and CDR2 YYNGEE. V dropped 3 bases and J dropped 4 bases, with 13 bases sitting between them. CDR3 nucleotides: TGTGCCAGCAGCGCCGGTTTGTCTCCCTATGGCTACACCTTC. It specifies CASSAGLSPYGYTF.

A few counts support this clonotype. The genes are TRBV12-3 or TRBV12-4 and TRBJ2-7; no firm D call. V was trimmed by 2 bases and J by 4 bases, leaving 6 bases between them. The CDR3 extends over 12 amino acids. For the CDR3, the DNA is TGTGCCAGCAGTTTATTTGCTTACGAGCAGTACTTC. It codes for CASSLFAYEQYF.

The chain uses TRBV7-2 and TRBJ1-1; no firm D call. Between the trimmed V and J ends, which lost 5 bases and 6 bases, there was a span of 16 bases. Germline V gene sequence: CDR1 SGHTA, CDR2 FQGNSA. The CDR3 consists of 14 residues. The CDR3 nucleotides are TGTGCCAGCAGCGCCCGACTATCGGGTGCTGAAGCTTTCTTT. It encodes CASSARLSGAEAFF. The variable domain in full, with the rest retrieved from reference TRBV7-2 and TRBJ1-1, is GAGVSQSPSNKVTEKGKDVELRCDPISGHTALYWYRQSLGQGLEFLIYFQGNSAPDKSGLPSDRFSAERTGGSVSTLTIQRTQQEDSAVYLCASSARLSGAEAFFGQGTRLTVV.

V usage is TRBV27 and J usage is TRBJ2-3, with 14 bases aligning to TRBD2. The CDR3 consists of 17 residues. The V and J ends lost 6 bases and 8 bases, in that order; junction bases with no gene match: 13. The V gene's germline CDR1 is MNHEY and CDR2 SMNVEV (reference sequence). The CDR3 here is CASSPGTSGGTRVTQYF. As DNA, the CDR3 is TGTGCCAGCAGCCCCGGGACTAGCGGGGGAACCAGGGTTACGCAGTATTTT.

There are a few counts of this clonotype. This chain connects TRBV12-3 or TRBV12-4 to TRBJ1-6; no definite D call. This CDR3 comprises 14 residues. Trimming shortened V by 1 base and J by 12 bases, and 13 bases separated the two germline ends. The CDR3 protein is CASSLVGGQRPLHF. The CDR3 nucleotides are TGTGCCAGCAGTTTAGTTGGAGGGCAAAGACCCCTCCACTTT.

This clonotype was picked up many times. The CDR3 sequence is CSVVAVDEQFF. CDR3 bases: TGCAGCGTTGTCGCCGTCGATGAGCAGTTCTTC. The chain links TRBV29-1 to TRBJ2-1; D is unresolved. The CDR3 covers 11 residues. CDR1 is SQVTM, CDR2 ANQGSEA, per germline. Trimming removed 4 bases at V and 8 bases at J, with 9 bases between.

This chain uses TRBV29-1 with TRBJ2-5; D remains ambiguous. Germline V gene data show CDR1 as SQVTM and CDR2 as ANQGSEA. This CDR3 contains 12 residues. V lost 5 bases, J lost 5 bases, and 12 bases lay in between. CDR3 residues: CSVHSFGETQYF. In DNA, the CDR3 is TGCAGCGTTCATTCTTTCGGGGAGACCCAGTACTTC.

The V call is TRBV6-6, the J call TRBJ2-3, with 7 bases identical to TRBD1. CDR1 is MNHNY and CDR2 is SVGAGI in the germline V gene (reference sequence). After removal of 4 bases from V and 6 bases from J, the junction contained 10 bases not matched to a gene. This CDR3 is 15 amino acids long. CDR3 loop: CASSSRQGIVDTQYF. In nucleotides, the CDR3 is TGTGCCAGCAGTTCCCGACAGGGCATAGTGGATACGCAGTATTTT.

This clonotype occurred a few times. CDR3 in DNA: TGTGCCAGCAGCCCCCCTCCCCGGGACAGGGGATTCACAGATACGCAGTATTTT. Protein product: CASSPPPRDRGFTDTQYF. The chain carries TRBV11-3 and TRBJ2-3; 10 bases agree with TRBD1. Losses at the gene ends were 5 bases for V and 2 bases for J; bases not matched to a gene: 13. Germline assignment: CDR1 SGHNT and CDR2 YENEEA. The CDR3 is 18 amino acids.

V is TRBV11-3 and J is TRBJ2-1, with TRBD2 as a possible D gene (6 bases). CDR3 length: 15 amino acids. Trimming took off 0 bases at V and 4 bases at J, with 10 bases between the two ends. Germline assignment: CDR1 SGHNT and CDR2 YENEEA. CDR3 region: CASSLEGTGYNEQFF. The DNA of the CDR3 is TGTGCCAGCAGCTTAGAGGGGACTGGGTACAATGAGCAGTTCTTC.

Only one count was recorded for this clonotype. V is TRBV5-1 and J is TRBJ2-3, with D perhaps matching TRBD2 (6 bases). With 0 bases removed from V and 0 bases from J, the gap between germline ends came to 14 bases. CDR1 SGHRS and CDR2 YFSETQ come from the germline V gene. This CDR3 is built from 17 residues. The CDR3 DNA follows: TGCGCCAGCAGCTTGGCCACTGGCGGGGCTAGCACAGATACGCAGTATTTT. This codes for CASSLATGGASTDTQYF.

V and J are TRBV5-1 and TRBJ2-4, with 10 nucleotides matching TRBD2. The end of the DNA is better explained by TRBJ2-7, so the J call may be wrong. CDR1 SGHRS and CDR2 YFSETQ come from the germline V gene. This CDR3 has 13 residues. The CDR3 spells CASSWTSGCEQYF. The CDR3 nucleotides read TGCGCCAGCAGCTGGACTAGCGGCTGCGAGCAGTACTTC.

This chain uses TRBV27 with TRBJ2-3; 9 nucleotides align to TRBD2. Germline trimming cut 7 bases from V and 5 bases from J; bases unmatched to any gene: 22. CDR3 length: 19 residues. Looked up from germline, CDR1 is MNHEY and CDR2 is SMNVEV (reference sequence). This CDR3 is CASTTAGLASSRGQDTQYF. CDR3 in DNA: TGTGCCAGCACCACCGCGGGACTAGCATCCTCGAGGGGACAAGATACGCAGTATTTT.

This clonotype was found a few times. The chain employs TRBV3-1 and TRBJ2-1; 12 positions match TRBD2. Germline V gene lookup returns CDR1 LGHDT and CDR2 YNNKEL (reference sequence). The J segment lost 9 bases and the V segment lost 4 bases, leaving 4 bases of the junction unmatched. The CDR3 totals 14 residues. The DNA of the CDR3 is TGTGCCAGCAGCCCCAGACTAGCGGGAGCTGAGCAGTTCTTC. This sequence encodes CASSPRLAGAEQFF.